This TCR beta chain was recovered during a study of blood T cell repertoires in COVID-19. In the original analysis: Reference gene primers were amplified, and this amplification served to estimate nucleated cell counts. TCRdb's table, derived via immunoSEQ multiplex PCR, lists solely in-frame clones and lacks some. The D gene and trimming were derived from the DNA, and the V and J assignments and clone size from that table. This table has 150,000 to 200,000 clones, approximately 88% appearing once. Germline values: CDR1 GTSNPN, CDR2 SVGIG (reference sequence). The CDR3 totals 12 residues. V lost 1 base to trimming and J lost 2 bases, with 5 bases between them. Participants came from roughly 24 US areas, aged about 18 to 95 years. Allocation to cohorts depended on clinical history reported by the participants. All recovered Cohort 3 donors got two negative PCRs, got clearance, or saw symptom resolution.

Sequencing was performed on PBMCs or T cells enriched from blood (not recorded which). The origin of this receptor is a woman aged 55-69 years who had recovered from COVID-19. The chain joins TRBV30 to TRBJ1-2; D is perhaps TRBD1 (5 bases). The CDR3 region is CAWSAGNYGYTF. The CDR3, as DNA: TGTGCCTGGAGTGCAGGGAACTATGGCTACACCTTC.